This T cell receptor beta chain was captured in a study of early T cells in non-severe SARS-CoV-2 infection (TCRdb year 2021). Some background on the complete study: Because TCR sequencing relied on bulk RNA taken from unsorted whole blood, pairing of alpha and beta chains was not possible.

In its sample, this clonotype was seen many times. Its antigen remains unidentified. The input lacks base qualities; no much larger clone sits a single base away. At the junction V is shortened by 5 bases and J by 7 bases; bases outside the gene matches: 9. Including cysteine and phenylalanine, the CDR3 has 15 amino acids. Just the 45-base CDR3 DNA is kept, in frame starting at base 1. CDR1 DFQATT and CDR2 SNEGSKA are derived from the germline V gene (reference sequence). The paper's findings and limits, for the study overall: VDJdb matching was skewed toward anti-spike CD8 responses and likely underestimated virus-specific expansions by missing private and CD4 specificities.

The library was made by 5' RACE. TCRdb lists the instrument as NextSeq 500. To correct for sequencing error and PCR bias, the TCR library protocol tagged individual cDNA molecules with unique molecular identifiers. Both TCR alpha and beta chains were sequenced, and tight co-correlation was observed between alpha and beta sequence abundances in each sample. Per the source publication's procedure: Decombinator V4 was used to annotate the V gene, J gene and CDR3 of the TCR sequences. TCRs were defined as expanded if a significant change between any two time points was detected under a Poisson model with p below 0.0001. TCR abundances were normalised to the total number of TCRs sequenced per sample and were expressed as counts per million. TRAV1-2 paired with TRAJ12, TRAJ20 or TRAJ33 defined MAIT TCRs, while TRAV10 paired with TRAJ18 defined iNKT TCRs. VDJdb, accessed 1 November 2021, was searched for CMV, EBV and SARS-CoV-2 annotated TCRs, with TCRs annotated for multiple antigens excluded. TCRdb's own reprocessing of the public reads used fastp at Q25 and MiXCR and kept productive beta chains. Rows with a matching CDR3 protein are joined into one entry that keeps the most common DNA and genes. These V and J calls are TCRdb output, not the study's own analysis. The sample data list some 37,000 distinct CDR3 sequences, and over 8.5% of these were observed just once. Roughly 12% of the sample goes to the ten largest clones.

The study was a case-control design nested within a healthcare worker cohort in London, UK, with weekly nasopharyngeal swab PCR tests and blood sampling. Healthcare workers were recruited between 23 and 31 March 2020, during the week of the UK lockdown, and were followed weekly for up to about 16 weeks. This sequence was found in an adult who was a healthcare worker with PCR-confirmed SARS-CoV-2 infection or an uninfected control (not recorded which). Recombination joined TRBV20-1 with TRBJ1-6; 9 of the junction bases match TRBD1. The sample consisted of whole blood. Read as DNA, the sequence is TGCAGTGCTCTGTTGGGACAGGGAGGAAATTCACCCCTCCACTTT. Its coded protein is CSALLGQGGNSPLHF.